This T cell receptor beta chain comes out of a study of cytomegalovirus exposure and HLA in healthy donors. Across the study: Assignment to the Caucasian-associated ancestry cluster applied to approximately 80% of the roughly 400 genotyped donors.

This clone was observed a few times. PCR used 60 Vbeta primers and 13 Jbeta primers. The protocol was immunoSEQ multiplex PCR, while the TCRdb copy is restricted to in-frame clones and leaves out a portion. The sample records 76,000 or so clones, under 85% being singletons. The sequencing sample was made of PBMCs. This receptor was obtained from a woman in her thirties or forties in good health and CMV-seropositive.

The DNA of the CDR3 is TGTGCCAGCAGTTTGGGGCTGAGGAATCAGCCCCAGCATTTT. Residues: CASSLGLRNQPQHF. The chain uses TRBV6-5 and TRBJ1-5; D possibly corresponds to TRBD1 (5 bases). The CDR3 is 14 amino acids. Germline CDR1 and CDR2: MNHEY and SVGAGI. The V and J ends lost 4 bases and 4 bases respectively, with 11 bases between them.